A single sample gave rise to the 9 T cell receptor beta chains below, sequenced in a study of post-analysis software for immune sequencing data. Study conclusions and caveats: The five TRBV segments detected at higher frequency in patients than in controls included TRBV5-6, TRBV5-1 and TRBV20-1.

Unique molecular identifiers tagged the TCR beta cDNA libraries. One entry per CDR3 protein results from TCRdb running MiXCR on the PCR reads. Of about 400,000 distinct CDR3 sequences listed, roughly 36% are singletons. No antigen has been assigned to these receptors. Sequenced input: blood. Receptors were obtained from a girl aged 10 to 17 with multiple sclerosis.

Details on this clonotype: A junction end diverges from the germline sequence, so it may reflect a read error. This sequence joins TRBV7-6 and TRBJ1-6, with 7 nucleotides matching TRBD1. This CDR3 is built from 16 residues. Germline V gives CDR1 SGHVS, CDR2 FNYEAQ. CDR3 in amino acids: CASSLASNRGGSPHHF. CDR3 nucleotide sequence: TGTGCCAGCAGCTTAGCGTCAAACAGGGGAGGATCACCCCACCACTTT.

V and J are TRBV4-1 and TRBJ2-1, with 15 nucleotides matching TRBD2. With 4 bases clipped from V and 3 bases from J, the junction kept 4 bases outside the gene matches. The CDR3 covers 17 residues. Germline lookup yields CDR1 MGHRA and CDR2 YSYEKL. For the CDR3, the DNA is TGCGCCAGCAGCCGGGGACTAGCGGGGGGACTCTACAATGAGCAGTTCTTC. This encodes CASSRGLAGGLYNEQFF.

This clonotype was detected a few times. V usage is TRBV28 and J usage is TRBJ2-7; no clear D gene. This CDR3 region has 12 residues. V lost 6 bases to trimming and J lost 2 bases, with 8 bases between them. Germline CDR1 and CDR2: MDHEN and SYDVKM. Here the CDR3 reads CASSRGAYEQYF. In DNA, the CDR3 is TGTGCCAGCAGCCGTGGGGCCTACGAGCAGTACTTC.

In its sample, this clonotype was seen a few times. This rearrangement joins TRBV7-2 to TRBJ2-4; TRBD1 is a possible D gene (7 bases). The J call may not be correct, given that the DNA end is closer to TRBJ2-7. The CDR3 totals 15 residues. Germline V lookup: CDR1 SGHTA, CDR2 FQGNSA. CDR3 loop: CASSPGQGGKSEQYF. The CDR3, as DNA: TGTGCCAGCAGCCCCGGTCAGGGGGGCAAAAGCGAGCAGTACTTC.

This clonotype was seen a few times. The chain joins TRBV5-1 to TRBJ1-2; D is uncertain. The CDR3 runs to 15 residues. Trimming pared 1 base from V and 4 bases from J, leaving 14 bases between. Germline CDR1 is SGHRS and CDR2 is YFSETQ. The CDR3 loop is CASSLSGGLVYGYTF. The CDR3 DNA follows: TGCGCCAGCAGCTTGTCCGGAGGATTAGTCTATGGCTACACCTTC.

CDR3 region: CSARSETGGNSPLHF. CDR3 in DNA: TGCAGTGCTAGATCGGAGACAGGGGGAAATTCACCCCTCCACTTT. The rearrangement links TRBV20-1 to TRBJ1-6; 9 nucleotides line up with TRBD1. The germline CDR1 and CDR2 sequences are DFQATT and SNEGSKA (reference sequence). The ends lost 2 bases at V and 7 bases at J; junction bases unmatched: 6. This CDR3 region has 15 residues.

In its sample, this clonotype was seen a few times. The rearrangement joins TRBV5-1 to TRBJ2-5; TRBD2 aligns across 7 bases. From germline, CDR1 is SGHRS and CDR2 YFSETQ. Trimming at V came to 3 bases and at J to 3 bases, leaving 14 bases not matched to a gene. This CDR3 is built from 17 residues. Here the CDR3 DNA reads TGCGCCAGCAGCTCTAAAGCGGGGTCTTCCCTAGAAGAGACCCAGTACTTC. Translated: CASSSKAGSSLEETQYF.

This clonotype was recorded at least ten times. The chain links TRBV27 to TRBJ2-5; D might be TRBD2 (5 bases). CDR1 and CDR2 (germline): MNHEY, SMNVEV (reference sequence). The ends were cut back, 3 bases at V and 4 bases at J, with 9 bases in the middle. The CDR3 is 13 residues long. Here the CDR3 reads CASSFQAGETQYF. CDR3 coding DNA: TGTGCCAGCAGTTTCCAGGCGGGAGAGACCCAGTACTTC.

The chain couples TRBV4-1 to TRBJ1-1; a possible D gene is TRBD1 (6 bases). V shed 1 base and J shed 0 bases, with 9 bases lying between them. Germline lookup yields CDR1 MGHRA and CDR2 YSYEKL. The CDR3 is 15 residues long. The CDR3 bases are TGCGCCAGCAGCCAAGTAGGACAGCTGAACACTGAAGCTTTCTTT. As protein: CASSQVGQLNTEAFF.